This entry features one T cell receptor beta chain sequence. Its antigen is still unknown. This entry belongs to a study of cytomegalovirus exposure and HLA in healthy donors. Method: immunoSEQ multiplex PCR; TCRdb's copy keeps in-frame clones and lacks some. This table has around 230,000 clones, around 87% appearing once. Broader study findings: Some public TCRs appeared in many individuals, while most sequences were rare.

The CDR3 is 16 residues long. The junction had 6 bases not matched to a gene; V was cut back by 4 bases and J by 1 base. Looked up from germline, CDR1 is MGHRA and CDR2 is YSYEKL. The chain joins TRBV4-1 to TRBJ2-5, with TRBD1 matching 10 bases. The sequenced sample consisted of PBMCs. The clonotype was recovered from a young woman in good health and CMV-seropositive. The CDR3 DNA is TGCGCCAGCAGCCGGGCAGGGACAGGGGCCCAAGAGACCCAGTACTTC. Its translation is CASSRAGTGAQETQYF.